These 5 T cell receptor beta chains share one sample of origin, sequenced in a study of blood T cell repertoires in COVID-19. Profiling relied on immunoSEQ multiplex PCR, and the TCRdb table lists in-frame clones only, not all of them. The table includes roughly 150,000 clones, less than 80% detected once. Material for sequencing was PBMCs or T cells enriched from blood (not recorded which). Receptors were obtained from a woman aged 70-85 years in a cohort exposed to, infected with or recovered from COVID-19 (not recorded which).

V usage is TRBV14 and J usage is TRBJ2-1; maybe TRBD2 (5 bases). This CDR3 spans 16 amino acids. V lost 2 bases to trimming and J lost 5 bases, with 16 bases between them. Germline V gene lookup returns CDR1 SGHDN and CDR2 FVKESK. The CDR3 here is CASSQRAGLRHNEQFF. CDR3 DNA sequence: TGTGCCAGCAGCCAAAGAGCAGGACTTAGGCACAATGAGCAGTTCTTC.

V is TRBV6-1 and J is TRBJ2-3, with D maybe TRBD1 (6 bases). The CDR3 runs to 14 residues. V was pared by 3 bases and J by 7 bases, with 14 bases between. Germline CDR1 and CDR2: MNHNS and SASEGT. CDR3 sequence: CASSELTGANTQYF. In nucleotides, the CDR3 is TGTGCCAGCAGTGAGTTGACAGGTGCAAATACGCAGTATTTT.

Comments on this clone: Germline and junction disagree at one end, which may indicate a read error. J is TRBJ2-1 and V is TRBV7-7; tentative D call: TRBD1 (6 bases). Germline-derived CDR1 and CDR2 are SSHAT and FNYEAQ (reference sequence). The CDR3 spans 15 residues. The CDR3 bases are TGTGCTAGCAGCCCAGGGCAGGGGACCTACAATGAGCAGTTCTTC. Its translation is CASSPGQGTYNEQFF.

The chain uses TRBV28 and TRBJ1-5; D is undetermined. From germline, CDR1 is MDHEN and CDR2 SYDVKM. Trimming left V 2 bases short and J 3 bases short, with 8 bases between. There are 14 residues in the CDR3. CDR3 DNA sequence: TGTGCCAGCAGTTTAGTGGCTCTCAATCAGCCCCAGCATTTT. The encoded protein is CASSLVALNQPQHF.

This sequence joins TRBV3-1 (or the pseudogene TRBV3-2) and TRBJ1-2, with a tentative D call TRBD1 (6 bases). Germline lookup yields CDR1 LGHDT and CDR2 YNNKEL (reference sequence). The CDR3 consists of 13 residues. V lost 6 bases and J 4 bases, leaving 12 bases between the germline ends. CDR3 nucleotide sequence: TGTGCCAGCAGACTCACAGGGATCTATGGCTACACCTTC. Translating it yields CASRLTGIYGYTF.